Following are 19 T cell receptor beta chains from one sample sequenced in a study of OX40 agonist ivuxolimab in advanced cancers. Sequencing used immunoSEQ multiplex PCR; TCRdb keeps in-frame clones, though not all of them. Here the sample spans some 59,000 clones, almost 90% being singletons. This material consisted of CD4+ or CD8+ T cells sorted from blood, taken in a trial of the OX40 agonist ivuxolimab. The receptors shown here come from an adult with an advanced solid tumor such as melanoma, head and neck, liver or kidney cancer.

The genes are TRBV7-2 and TRBJ2-1; unclear D gene. The V end lost 2 bases, the J end lost 7 bases, and 3 bases lay between the germline ends. This CDR3 is 11 amino acids long. CDR1 and CDR2 from the germline V gene are SGHTA and FQGNSA. CDR3 coding DNA: TGTGCCAGCAGCTTAAGGAATGAGCAGTTCTTC. It codes for CASSLRNEQFF.

The chain links TRBV5-1 to TRBJ1-2; the D gene is possibly TRBD1 (6 bases). V lost 1 base and J 3 bases, leaving 10 bases between the germline ends. The CDR3 runs 14 residues. Germline CDR1 is SGHRS and CDR2 is YFSETQ. The chain's CDR3 is CASSLPGADYGYTF. For the CDR3, the DNA is TGCGCCAGCAGCTTGCCAGGGGCCGACTATGGCTACACCTTC.

The rearrangement uses TRBV19 and TRBJ2-5; D is possibly TRBD1 or TRBD2 (7 bases each). The CDR3 consists of 15 residues. CDR1 LNHDA and CDR2 SQIVND come from the germline V gene (reference sequence). Trimming took 7 bases from V and 5 from J, leaving 20 bases between them. The CDR3 DNA is TGTGCCAGTACCCTGAGACAGGGAGGGGCGGAGACCCAGTACTTC. Its translation: CASTLRQGGAETQYF. Looking up the rest from reference TRBV19 and TRBJ2-5 gives the full variable domain: DGGITQSPKYLFRKEGQNVTLSCEQNLNHDAMYWYRQDPGQGLRLIYYSQIVNDFQKGDIAEGYSVSREKKESFPLTVTSAQKNPTAFYLCASTLRQGGAETQYFGPGTRLLVL.

The chain combines TRBV9 with TRBJ2-2; TRBD2 matches 9 bases. The germline V gene encodes CDR1 SGDLS and CDR2 YYNGEE. V trimming: 4 bases; J trimming: 5 bases; junction bases outside the gene matches: 12. The CDR3 totals 17 residues. In DNA form, the CDR3 reads TGTGCCAGCAGCCCAGGGGCTAGCGGGGCGCGAACCGGGGAGCTGTTTTTT. Translation gives CASSPGASGARTGELFF.

The V and J genes are TRBV5-1 and TRBJ1-1; the D is unclear. The CDR3 is 14 residues long. V gave up 6 bases and J gave up 0 bases, with 12 bases separating them. Germline CDR1 reads SGHRS; CDR2 reads YFSETQ. CDR3 protein: CASKGSEMNTEAFF. The CDR3 DNA sequence: TGCGCCAGCAAGGGCAGCGAAATGAACACTGAAGCTTTCTTT.

There are a few counts of this clone. V is TRBV2 and J is TRBJ1-1; the D is unclear. This CDR3 comprises 11 residues. V lost 2 bases to trimming and J lost 3 bases, with 1 base between them. Germline lookup yields CDR1 SNHLY and CDR2 FYNNEI. In DNA, the CDR3 is TGTGCCAGCAGTGAATACACTGAAGCTTTCTTT. This gives the protein CASSEYTEAFF.

The sample holds a few counts of this clone. This chain uses TRBV5-1 with TRBJ2-1, with D unresolved. The V and J ends lost 0 bases and 5 bases respectively, with 9 bases between them. The CDR3 consists of 14 residues. Germline CDR1 is SGHRS and CDR2 is YFSETQ. In DNA, the CDR3 is TGCGCCAGCAGCTTGGGGCCGGGCAACAATGAGCAGTTCTTC. Translation gives CASSLGPGNNEQFF.

The rearrangement joins TRBV29-1 to TRBJ2-7, with D unresolved. CDR3 length: 11 residues. Trimming left V 0 bases short and J 1 base short, with 1 base between. CDR1 SQVTM and CDR2 ANQGSEA come from the germline V gene. CDR3 in amino acids: CSVEESYEQYF. The CDR3 region has the DNA TGCAGCGTTGAAGAGTCCTACGAGCAGTACTTC.

The chain joins TRBV2 to TRBJ2-7; D is ambiguous. The CDR3 is made up of 13 amino acids. Germline V gives CDR1 SNHLY, CDR2 FYNNEI. The V and J ends lost 7 bases and 0 bases respectively, with 10 bases between them. CDR3 sequence reads: CASNRGPSYEQYF. The CDR3, as DNA: TGTGCCAGCAATAGAGGACCCTCCTACGAGCAGTACTTC.

The chain is built from TRBV9 and TRBJ2-2; 9 bases align to TRBD2. This CDR3 comprises 17 residues. Germline CDR1 and CDR2: SGDLS and YYNGEE. The V and J ends lost 0 bases and 5 bases, in that order; junction bases with no gene match: 8. The CDR3: CASSVAGSGSQTGELFF. In nucleotides, the CDR3 is TGTGCCAGCAGCGTAGCGGGTAGCGGGAGTCAAACCGGGGAGCTGTTTTTT. The full variable domain, its missing parts supplied by reference TRBV9 and TRBJ2-2, is DSGVTQTPKHLITATGQRVTLRCSPRSGDLSVYWYQQSLDQGLQFLIQYYNGEERAKGNILERFSAQQFPDLHSELNLSSLELGDSALYFCASSVAGSGSQTGELFFGEGSRLTVL.

The chain uses TRBV6-5 and TRBJ1-3; the D is unclear. The CDR3 is made up of 15 amino acids. V was trimmed by 0 bases and J by 9 bases, leaving 15 bases between them. Germline CDR1 reads MNHEY; CDR2 reads SVGAGI. The CDR3 protein is CASSYSGQLGSTIYF. The CDR3 DNA is TGTGCCAGCAGTTACTCTGGGCAGCTCGGGAGCACCATATATTTT.

The chain joins TRBV6-1 to TRBJ2-7, with D possibly TRBD2 on 6 matching bases. The CDR3 spans 13 residues. V lost 6 bases and J lost 2, with 11 bases in between. Germline V CDR1 and CDR2: MNHNS, SASEGT. This CDR3 is CASREGWAYEQYF. The CDR3 DNA follows: TGTGCCAGCAGGGAGGGTTGGGCCTACGAGCAGTACTTC.

The chain joins TRBV7-9 to TRBJ1-1, with TRBD1 matching over 10 bases. The germline V gene encodes CDR1 SEHNR and CDR2 FQNEAQ (reference sequence). This CDR3 is 13 amino acids long. After removal of 5 bases from V and 5 bases from J, the junction contained 2 bases not matched to a gene. In DNA, the CDR3 is TGTGCCAGCAGCGGACAGGGGGGGACTGAAGCTTTCTTT. Translated: CASSGQGGTEAFF. The variable domain in full, with the rest retrieved from reference TRBV7-9 and TRBJ1-1, is DTGVSQNPRHKITKRGQNVTFRCDPISEHNRLYWYRQTLGQGPEFLTYFQNEAQLEKSRLLSDRFSAERPKGSFSTLEIQRTEQGDSAMYLCASSGQGGTEAFFGQGTRLTVV.

The CDR3 coding sequence is TGTGCCAGCAGTGGGAGCAGGGCGGACACCGGGGAGCTGTTTTTT. Its protein is CASSGSRADTGELFF. The gene calls are TRBV2 and TRBJ2-2; possibly TRBD1 for D (5 bases). Trimming removed 4 bases at V and 3 bases at J, with 12 bases between. Germline CDR1 reads SNHLY; CDR2 reads FYNNEI. The length of the CDR3 is 15 residues.

This clone turned up a few times. This sequence joins TRBV5-1 and TRBJ2-7; D not certain. There are 14 residues in the CDR3. Trimming cost V 2 bases and J 3 bases, with 12 bases left between them. Germline V lookup: CDR1 SGHRS, CDR2 YFSETQ. CDR3 coding DNA: TGCGCCAGCAGCTTCAGAACGAAAGGCTACGAGCAGTACTTC. It yields the protein CASSFRTKGYEQYF.

This rearrangement joins TRBV6-1 to TRBJ2-2; 11 positions agree with TRBD1. From germline, CDR1 is MNHNS and CDR2 SASEGT. CDR3 size: 17 residues. The V segment lost 4 bases and the J segment 4 bases; nucleotides outside the gene matches: 8. CDR3 sequence: CASSASPGTGGTGELFF. DNA of the CDR3: TGTGCCAGCAGTGCTTCACCCGGGACAGGGGGCACCGGGGAGCTGTTTTTT.

This chain connects TRBV5-4 to TRBJ2-1; TRBD2 matches at 9 bases. Germline V gives CDR1 SGHNT, CDR2 YYREEE (reference sequence). J lost 5 bases, V lost 3 bases, and 3 bases had no gene match. The CDR3 is 14 residues long. The chain's CDR3 is CASSSTSGNNEQFF. For the CDR3, the DNA is TGTGCCAGCAGCTCGACTAGCGGTAACAATGAGCAGTTCTTC.

The chain carries TRBV7-8 and TRBJ1-1; a possible D gene is TRBD1 (5 bases). This CDR3 has 11 amino acids. V gave up 7 bases and J gave up 4 bases, with 7 bases separating them. Germline values: CDR1 SGHVS, CDR2 FQNEAQ. The CDR3 loop reads CASKRGTEAFF. The CDR3 region has the DNA TGTGCCAGCAAAAGGGGCACTGAAGCTTTCTTT.

The V gene is TRBV5-4, the J gene TRBJ2-2; 11 nucleotides line up with TRBD2. The CDR3 consists of 16 residues. V lost 4 bases to trimming and J lost 1 base; unmatched junction nucleotides: 3. Germline loops: CDR1 SGHNT, CDR2 YYREEE (reference sequence). The CDR3 DNA follows: TGTGCCAGCAGCCTGGGACTAGCGGTGAACACCGGGGAGCTGTTTTTT. Protein product: CASSLGLAVNTGELFF.